The 27 T cell receptor beta chains reported below all come from one sample, sequenced in a study of blood T cells in healthy people across ages. Combining a sample-barcoded 5' primer with a J-beta primer mix, a second PCR ran for 7 to 11 cycles. TCRdb ran MiXCR on the 5' RACE reads and lists one entry per CDR3 protein. Of 1.5 million to 2 million distinct CDR3 sequences listed, 28% are singletons. Sequenced material: blood. These receptors came from a woman aged 25 to 39 in good health.

CDR3 amino acids: CASSLSLPREKLFF. As DNA, the CDR3 is TGCGCCAGCAGCTTGAGTCTACCCCGGGAAAAACTGTTTTTT. The V call is TRBV5-1, the J call TRBJ1-4; no definite D call. V was clipped by 1 base and J by 8 bases, with 12 bases between them. Germline loops: CDR1 SGHRS, CDR2 YFSETQ. The CDR3 consists of 14 residues. Using reference TRBV5-1 and TRBJ1-4 for the parts outside the CDR3, the full variable domain is KAGVTQTPRYLIKTRGQQVTLSCSPISGHRSVSWYQQTPGQGLQFLFEYFSETQRNKGNFPGRFSGRQFSNSRSEMNVSTLELGDSALYLCASSLSLPREKLFFGSGTQLSVL.

The genes are TRBV5-1 and TRBJ2-5; 7 positions match TRBD2. The CDR3 is 14 amino acids. Trimming removed 3 bases from V and 4 bases from J; junction bases left unmatched: 6. Germline V gene data show CDR1 as SGHRS and CDR2 as YFSETQ. CDR3 DNA: TGCGCCAGCAGCTGGGGCGGGGGTGGAGAGACCCAGTACTTC. Translation: CASSWGGGGETQYF.

The J gene is TRBJ1-1, the V gene TRBV20-1; no definite D call. The CDR3 sequence is 12 residues long. Germline V gives CDR1 DFQATT, CDR2 SNEGSKA (reference sequence). With 4 bases removed from V and 4 bases from J, the gap between germline ends came to 10 bases. For the CDR3, the DNA is TGCAGTGCTAATAGGGTGGGCACTGAAGCTTTCTTT. Residues: CSANRVGTEAFF.

This clonotype was seen more than once but under ten times. J is TRBJ2-5 and V is TRBV27, with 12 bases fitting TRBD2. The end of the DNA aligns better with TRBJ2-7, so the J call may be wrong. Germline loops: CDR1 MNHEY, CDR2 SMNVEV (reference sequence). The CDR3 totals 16 residues. The CDR3 region is CASSGLTSGSGYEQYF. In DNA, the CDR3 is TGTGCCAGCAGCGGCCTGACTAGCGGGAGCGGGTACGAGCAGTACTTC.

The sample holds a few counts of this clonotype. The rearrangement uses TRBV7-6 and TRBJ2-5; D gene ambiguous. CDR1 and CDR2 from the germline V gene are SGHVS and FNYEAQ. Trimming took off 5 bases at V and 5 bases at J, with 15 bases between the two ends. CDR3 length: 14 amino acids. In DNA form, the CDR3 reads TGTGCCAGCAGCCCTAGGAACCTACACGAGACCCAGTACTTC. This translates into CASSPRNLHETQYF.

V usage is TRBV28 and J usage is TRBJ1-2; 8 bases fit TRBD1. Germline V gene lookup returns CDR1 MDHEN and CDR2 SYDVKM. The CDR3 length is 15 residues. V shed 3 bases and J 3 bases; nucleotides not matched to a gene: 6. CDR3 DNA sequence: TGTGCCAGCAGTTTCCCGGACAGGGTGGACTATGGCTACACCTTC. This codes for CASSFPDRVDYGYTF.

This clonotype showed up many times. The V gene is TRBV29-1, the J gene TRBJ2-7, with a tentative D call TRBD1 (6 bases). V lost 3 bases and J lost 0, with 15 bases in between. The CDR3 covers 15 residues. Germline loops: CDR1 SQVTM, CDR2 ANQGSEA. The CDR3 loop is CSVDPPGHNSYEQYF. The DNA of the CDR3 is TGCAGCGTTGACCCGCCGGGACACAACTCCTACGAGCAGTACTTC.

This clonotype was seen more than once but under ten times. The V call is TRBV13, the J call TRBJ2-5, with D maybe TRBD1 (5 bases). The J call is in doubt because the DNA end fits TRBJ2-7 better. The CDR3 is made up of 14 amino acids. Germline V gene sequence: CDR1 PRHDT, CDR2 FYEKMQ (reference sequence). CDR3 DNA sequence: TGTGCCAGCAGCCCAGAGGACACGACCTACGAGCAGTACTTC. It translates to CASSPEDTTYEQYF.

In its sample, this clonotype was seen a few times. A junction boundary mismatches the germline segment, possibly from a read error. The rearrangement uses TRBV11-2 and TRBJ2-1; D is undetermined. CDR1 is SGHAT, CDR2 FQNNGV, per germline. The CDR3 spans 13 residues. The CDR3 sequence is CTSSNTIDNEQFF. The CDR3 bases are TGTACCAGCAGCAACACTATAGACAATGAGCAGTTCTTC.

At least ten counts were recorded for this clonotype. The rearrangement joins TRBV6-5 to TRBJ1-2; maybe TRBD1 (6 bases). CDR3 length: 13 residues. In germline, CDR1 is MNHEY, CDR2 SVGAGI. V was cut by 6 bases and J by 8 bases, with 16 bases left in between. This CDR3 is CASRPGTLGGYTF. CDR3 DNA sequence: TGTGCCAGCAGACCCGGGACACTGGGAGGCTACACCTTC.

In the case of this clonotype: This may come from a read error, since a much larger clone is one base off. This chain joins TRBV12-3 or TRBV12-4 and TRBJ2-4; no reliable D call. The CDR3 extends over 14 amino acids. This CDR3 reads CVSSFLGEQFGQYF. The CDR3 DNA sequence: TGTGTCAGCAGCTTTCTGGGCGAACAGTTTGGGCAGTACTTC.

The chain uses TRBV7-3 and TRBJ2-1; TRBD2 matches 9 bases. V shed 7 bases and J 8 bases; nucleotides not matched to a gene: 9. Germline loops: CDR1 SGHTA, CDR2 FQGTGA. CDR3 size: 14 residues. The CDR3 loop is CASKRTSDHDEQFF. The CDR3 DNA is TGTGCCAGCAAGAGGACTAGCGATCACGATGAGCAGTTCTTC.

The chain employs TRBV29-1 and TRBJ1-3; tentative D call: TRBD1 (6 bases). The CDR3 runs 12 residues. V was pared by 4 bases and J by 2 bases, with 6 bases between. The germline V gene encodes CDR1 SQVTM and CDR2 ANQGSEA. CDR3 sequence reads: CSVGDTGNTIYF. Written as DNA, the CDR3 is TGCAGCGTTGGGGACACTGGAAACACCATATATTTT.

This rearrangement joins TRBV20-1 to TRBJ1-1; D is perhaps TRBD1 (6 bases). Germline values: CDR1 DFQATT, CDR2 SNEGSKA (reference sequence). CDR3 length equals 14 residues. V was cut by 6 bases and J by 1 base, with 15 bases left in between. CDR3 nucleotides: TGCAGTGCCATAAAACAGGGATCGAACACTGAAGCTTTCTTT. Encoded protein: CSAIKQGSNTEAFF.

This clonotype was found many times. This chain connects TRBV6-5 to TRBJ1-2; D possibly corresponds to TRBD1 (5 bases). Germline CDR1 and CDR2: MNHEY and SVGAGI. V lost 5 bases and J 3 bases, leaving 13 bases between the germline ends. There are 14 residues in the CDR3. CDR3 nucleotides: TGTGCCAGCAGTGGCAGGGTTTTTGACTATGGCTACACCTTC. It specifies CASSGRVFDYGYTF.

This rearrangement joins TRBV7-8 to TRBJ1-3; D not certain. CDR1 and CDR2 (germline): SGHVS, FQNEAQ. The CDR3 runs to 15 residues. V was clipped by 5 bases and J by 4 bases, with 15 bases between them. The CDR3 DNA is TGTGCCAGCAGCCTGATTGTGGGCGTCGGAAACACCATATATTTT. Its protein is CASSLIVGVGNTIYF.

This clonotype came up a few times. CDR3 residues: CASSQRATATNEKLFF. Written as DNA, the CDR3 is TGCGCCAGCAGCCAACGTGCGACAGCAACTAATGAAAAACTGTTTTTT. The chain joins TRBV4-1 to TRBJ1-4; D is perhaps TRBD1 (5 bases). Per germline, CDR1 MGHRA and CDR2 YSYEKL. This CDR3 has 16 residues. Trimming removed 2 bases from V and 0 bases from J, with 10 bases in between.

This chain links TRBV20-1 with TRBJ2-1, with unresolved D. Germline CDR1 is DFQATT and CDR2 is SNEGSKA (reference sequence). This CDR3 spans 13 amino acids. V dropped 6 bases and J dropped 1 base, with 10 bases sitting between them. The CDR3 nucleotides are TGCAGTGCCTTCCCGAGGTCCTACAATGAGCAGTTCTTC. It is translated as CSAFPRSYNEQFF.

This clonotype was seen more than once but under ten times. The chain uses TRBV12-5 and TRBJ2-3; D gene uncertain. V was pared by 0 bases and J by 5 bases, with 6 bases between. The CDR3 loop spans 13 amino acids. Germline V CDR1 and CDR2: LGHNT, FRNRAP. CDR3 residues: CASGLVLEDTQYF. The CDR3 bases are TGTGCTAGTGGTTTGGTCCTCGAAGATACGCAGTATTTT.

The rearrangement links TRBV20-1 to TRBJ2-5; 12 bases are shared with TRBD1. Trimming took 1 base from V and 0 from J; bases not matched to a gene: 15. This CDR3 region has 20 residues. Germline V gene sequence: CDR1 DFQATT, CDR2 SNEGSKA (reference sequence). In DNA, the CDR3 is TGCAGTGCTAGAGTCACATATACGGGACAGGGGGCGGTGTACCAAGAGACCCAGTACTTC. Translation: CSARVTYTGQGAVYQETQYF.

Points on this clonotype: The conserved phenylalanine or tryptophan normally closing the CDR3 is absent here, so this likely arose from a read error. This chain connects TRBV5-1 to TRBJ2-1; D is ambiguous. The J call may be wrong; the DNA end is better matched by TRBJ2-5. The germline V gene has CDR1 SGHRS and CDR2 YFSETQ. This CDR3 has 15 residues. The CDR3 region has the DNA TGCGCCAGCAGCTTGGGGAGTTACCGGCAAGAGACCCAGTACGTC. Translating it yields CASSLGSYRQETQYV.

V gene TRBV12-3 or TRBV12-4 combines with J gene TRBJ1-1; no firm D call. The CDR3 extends over 12 amino acids. The V end lost 6 bases, the J end lost 3 bases, and 8 bases lay between the germline ends. CDR3 residues: CASSPTHTEAFF. The DNA for the CDR3 is TGTGCCAGCAGCCCAACTCACACTGAAGCTTTCTTT.

In its sample, this clonotype was seen a few times. J is TRBJ1-2 and V is TRBV20-1, with 8 bases lining up with TRBD1. Germline V lookup: CDR1 DFQATT, CDR2 SNEGSKA (reference sequence). V was clipped by 5 bases and J by 6 bases; unmatched bases: 8. The CDR3 has 13 residues. The CDR3, as DNA: TGCAGTGCTCTCAGGCAGGGGGCTGATGGCTACACCTTC. Encoded protein: CSALRQGADGYTF.

V usage is TRBV29-1 and J usage is TRBJ1-1; D unresolved. Trimming shortened V by 7 bases and J by 1 base, and 10 bases separated the two germline ends. The CDR3 runs to 12 residues. Germline CDR1 is SQVTM and CDR2 is ANQGSEA. The CDR3 reads CSASFWNTEAFF. In DNA form, the CDR3 reads TGCAGCGCCAGCTTTTGGAACACTGAAGCTTTCTTT.

The CDR3 sequence is CASSLVRGRPTDTQYF. DNA for the CDR3: TGTGCCAGCAGTTTAGTCAGGGGGCGCCCCACAGATACGCAGTATTTT. The rearrangement links TRBV12-3 or TRBV12-4 to TRBJ2-3, with TRBD1 matching 8 bases. This CDR3 comprises 16 residues. The V segment lost 1 base and the J segment 2 bases; nucleotides outside the gene matches: 5.

This CDR3 reads CASRLSTNEKLFF. The CDR3 DNA is TGCGCCAGCAGACTTTCAACTAATGAAAAACTGTTTTTT. V usage is TRBV5-1 and J usage is TRBJ1-4; D unclear. Germline V gives CDR1 SGHRS, CDR2 YFSETQ. Trimming cost V 5 bases and J 0 bases, with 5 bases left between them. The CDR3 length is 13 residues.

This clonotype was detected only a few times. This chain links TRBV29-1 with TRBJ2-4; 10 positions match TRBD2. CDR1 SQVTM and CDR2 ANQGSEA come from the germline V gene. This CDR3 spans 16 amino acids. With 7 bases clipped from V and 9 bases from J, the junction kept 18 bases outside the gene matches. CDR3 nucleotides: TGCAGCGCTGGCCCCGGACTAGCGGAGGGCGGTGGCATTCAGTACTTC. This encodes CSAGPGLAEGGGIQYF. Looking up the rest from reference TRBV29-1 and TRBJ2-4 gives the full variable domain: SAVISQKPSRDICQRGTSLTIQCQVDSQVTMMFWYRQQPGQSLTLIATANQGSEATYESGFVIDKFPISRPNLTFSTLTVSNMSPEDSSIYLCSAGPGLAEGGGIQYFGAGTRLSVL.